This note documents a single T cell receptor (beta chain) sequence. The antigen is not known. Individual patients had between 1 and 8 samples, taken pretreatment and on-treatment. Assay: immunoSEQ multiplex PCR; the TCRdb copy retains only in-frame clones and omits some. Found here are about 50,000 clones, about 72% of them singletons; the top ten hold approximately 3.6%. V was pared by 7 bases and J by 1 base, with 14 bases between. Germline CDR1 SGHRS, CDR2 YFSETQ. The length of the CDR3 is 14 residues. The data belong to a study of PD-L1 blockade in urothelial cancer. Overall study: At 3 weeks after treatment start (second dose) and again at 6 weeks, blood was analyzed. General study findings and limits: More expansion of tumor-associated blood clones, seen at 3 weeks, marked durable-benefit patients.

This clonotype was obtained from a man between 70 and 80 years old with urothelial cancer. The rearrangement joins TRBV5-1 to TRBJ2-5; D is unclear. This specimen was PBMCs, taken around atezolizumab (anti-PD-L1) treatment. CDR3 coding DNA: TGCGCCAGCTCTCGCGGCATTTCCCAAGAGACCCAGTACTTC. It specifies CASSRGISQETQYF.